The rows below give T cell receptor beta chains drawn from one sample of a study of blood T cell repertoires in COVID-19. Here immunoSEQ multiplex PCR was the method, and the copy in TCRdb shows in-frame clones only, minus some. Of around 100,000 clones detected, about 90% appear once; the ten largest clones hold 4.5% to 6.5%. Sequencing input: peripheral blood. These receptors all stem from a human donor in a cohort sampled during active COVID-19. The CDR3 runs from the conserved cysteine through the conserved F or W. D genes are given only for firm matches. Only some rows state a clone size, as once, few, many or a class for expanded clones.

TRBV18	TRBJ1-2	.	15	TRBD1	TGTGCCAGCTCACCACCACCGGGACAGGGTGTTGGCTACACCTTC	CASSPPPGQGVGYTF
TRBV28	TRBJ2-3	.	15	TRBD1	TGTGCCAGCAGTCCTGCAGGGGGAGGCACAGATACGCAGTATTTT	CASSPAGGGTDTQYF
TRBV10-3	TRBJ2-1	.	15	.	TGTGCCATCAGTGTGGGGGAGGTCTCCTACAATGAGCAGTTCTTC	CAISVGEVSYNEQFF
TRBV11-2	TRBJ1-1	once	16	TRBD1	TGTGCCAGCAGCTTAGTCGGTCTGGGACAGAGCTCTGAAGCTTTCTTT	CASSLVGLGQSSEAFF
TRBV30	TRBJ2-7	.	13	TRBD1	TGTGCCTGGTCATTGGGACAGACCTACGAGCAGTACTTC	CAWSLGQTYEQYF
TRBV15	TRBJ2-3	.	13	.	TGTGCCACCGGGTCGCGGGACCCAGATACGCAGTATTTT	CATGSRDPDTQYF
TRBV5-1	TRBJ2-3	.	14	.	TGCGCCAGCAGCTTTAACCGAGACACAGATACGCAGTATTTT	CASSFNRDTDTQYF
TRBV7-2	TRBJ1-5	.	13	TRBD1	TGTGCCAGCAGCGCCCGGGACAGACAGCCCCAGCATTTT	CASSARDRQPQHF
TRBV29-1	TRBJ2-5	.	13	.	TGCAGCGTTGAAGTAGAGAATGAAGAGACCCAGTACTTC	CSVEVENEETQYF
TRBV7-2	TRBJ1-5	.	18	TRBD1	TGTGCCAGCAGCACAAAACCCCGGGACAGGGTAACCGATCAGCCCCAGCATTTT	CASSTKPRDRVTDQPQHF
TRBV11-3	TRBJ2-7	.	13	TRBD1	TGTGCCAGCAGCTTAAACAGGGGTGGAGAGCAGTACTTC	CASSLNRGGEQYF
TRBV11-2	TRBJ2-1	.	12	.	TGTGCCAGCAGCCCTAAATGGACAGAGCAGTTCTTC	CASSPKWTEQFF
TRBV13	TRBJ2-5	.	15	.	TGTGCCAGCAGCCCCCGACTGAAAAACCAAGAGACCCAGTACTTC	CASSPRLKNQETQYF
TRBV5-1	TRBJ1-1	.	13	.	TGCGCCAGCAGGGCGGTGGGGAGCACTGAAGCTTTCTTT	CASRAVGSTEAFF
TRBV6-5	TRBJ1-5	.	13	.	TGTGCCAGCAGCGGGTCCCAAAATCAGCCCCAGCATTTT	CASSGSQNQPQHF
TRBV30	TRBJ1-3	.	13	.	TGTGCCTGGAGTGTGTACTCTGGAAACACCATATATTTT	CAWSVYSGNTIYF
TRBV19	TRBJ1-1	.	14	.	TGTGCCAGTAGTACACGACAGATGAACACTGAAGCTTTCTTT	CASSTRQMNTEAFF
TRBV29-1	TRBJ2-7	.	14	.	TGCAGCGTTGAGTCGTTGGGGCCCAGCTACGAGCAGTACTTC	CSVESLGPSYEQYF
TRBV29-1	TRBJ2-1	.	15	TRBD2	TGCACCACGGGGGGGGCCACTAGCGGGAGCCAAGAGCAGTTCTTC	CTTGGATSGSQEQFF
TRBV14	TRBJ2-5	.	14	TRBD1	TGTGCCAGCAGCTCAGACAGGGGTAAAGAGACCCAGTACTTC	CASSSDRGKETQYF
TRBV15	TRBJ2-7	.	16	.	TGTGCCACCAGCAGAGTACATTTCGGGCGGGCCTACGAGCAGTACTTC	CATSRVHFGRAYEQYF
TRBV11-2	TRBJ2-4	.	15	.	TGTGCCAGCAGCCAAGCGGGACACGGCAAAAACATTCAGTACTTC	CASSQAGHGKNIQYF
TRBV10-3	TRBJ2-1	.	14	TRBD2	TGTGCCATCAGTGACTTGCGGGAGAGGGAAGAGCAGTTCTTC	CAISDLREREEQFF
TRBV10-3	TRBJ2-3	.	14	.	TGTGCCATCAGCGATAATCTCGGAGGGGATACGCAGTATTTT	CAISDNLGGDTQYF
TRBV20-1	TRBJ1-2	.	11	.	TGCAGTGCCCGAGGAGGGGATGGCTACACCTTC	CSARGGDGYTF
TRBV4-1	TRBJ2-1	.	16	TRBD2	TGCGCCAGCAGCCAAACTATAGCGGGCTCCTACAATGAGCAGTTCTTC	CASSQTIAGSYNEQFF
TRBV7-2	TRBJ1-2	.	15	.	TGTGCCAGCAGCTTAGGGGAGGGGGTGCGGTATGGCTACACCTTC	CASSLGEGVRYGYTF
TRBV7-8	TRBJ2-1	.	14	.	TGTGCCAGCAGCTCAACAGGGGGGGGCGATGAGCAGTTCTTC	CASSSTGGGDEQFF
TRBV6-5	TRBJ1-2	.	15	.	TGTGCCAGCAGGCATGGGGGGGGAGTAGTCTATGGCTACACCTTC	CASRHGGGVVYGYTF
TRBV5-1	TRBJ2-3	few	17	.	TGCGCCAGCAGGCCTATTCTCCGGACTTCTCACACAGATACGCAGTATTTT	CASRPILRTSHTDTQYF
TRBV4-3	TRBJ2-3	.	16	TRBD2	TGCGCCAGCAGCCACGGGGACGGCGGGAGGGCGCATACGCAGTATTTT	CASSHGDGGRAHTQYF
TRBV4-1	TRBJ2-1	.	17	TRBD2	TGCGCCAGCAGCCTAGGTCGGAGGACTAGGGGAAACAATGAGCAGTTCTTC	CASSLGRRTRGNNEQFF